This T cell receptor beta chain was identified in a study of T cell changes during pregnancy in multiple sclerosis. Assay: immunoSEQ multiplex PCR; the TCRdb copy retains only in-frame clones and omits some. The sample carries just under 65,000 clones, approximately 93% recorded once. The sequence was collected from a female donor with multiple sclerosis, enrolled in a pregnancy study. The input for sequencing was CD8+ T cells from peripheral blood mononuclear cells, taken in the second trimester of pregnancy.

Here the CDR3 reads CASSLSRTGGNQPQHF. The CDR3 DNA is TGTGCCAGCAGTTTATCGAGGACAGGGGGAAATCAGCCCCAGCATTTT. The gene calls are TRBV27 and TRBJ1-5; 10 positions agree with TRBD1. The CDR3 loop spans 16 amino acids. V was pared by 0 bases and J by 4 bases, with 3 bases of the junction left unmatched. Germline V gene sequence: CDR1 MNHEY, CDR2 SMNVEV (reference sequence).